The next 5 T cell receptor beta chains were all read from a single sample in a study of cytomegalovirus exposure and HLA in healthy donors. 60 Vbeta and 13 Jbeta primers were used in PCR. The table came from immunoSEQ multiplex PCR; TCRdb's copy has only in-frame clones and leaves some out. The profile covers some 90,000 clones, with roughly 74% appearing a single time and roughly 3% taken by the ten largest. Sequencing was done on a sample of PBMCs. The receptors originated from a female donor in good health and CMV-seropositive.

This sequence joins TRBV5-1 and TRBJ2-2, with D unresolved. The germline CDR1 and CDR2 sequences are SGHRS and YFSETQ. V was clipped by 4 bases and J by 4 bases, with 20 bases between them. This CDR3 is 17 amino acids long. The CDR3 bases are TGCGCCAGCAGCAACTTAGCCTGGCGACCAAGCACCGGGGAGCTGTTTTTT. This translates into CASSNLAWRPSTGELFF.

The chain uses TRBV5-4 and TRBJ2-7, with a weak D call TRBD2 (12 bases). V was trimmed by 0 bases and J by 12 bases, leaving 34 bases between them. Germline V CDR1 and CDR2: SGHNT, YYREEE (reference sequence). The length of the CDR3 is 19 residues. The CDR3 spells CASSLGTGGGLAGLPPGYF. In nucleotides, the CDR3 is TGTGCCAGCAGCTTGGGGACAGGGGGCGGACTAGCGGGACTTCCCCCCGGGTACTTC.

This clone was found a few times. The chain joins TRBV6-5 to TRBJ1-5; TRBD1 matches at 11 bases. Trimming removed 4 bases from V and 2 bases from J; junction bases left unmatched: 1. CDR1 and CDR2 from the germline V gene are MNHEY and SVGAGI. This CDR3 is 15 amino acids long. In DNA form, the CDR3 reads TGTGCCAGCAGTTGGGGACAGGGGGGCAATCAGCCCCAGCATTTT. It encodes CASSWGQGGNQPQHF.

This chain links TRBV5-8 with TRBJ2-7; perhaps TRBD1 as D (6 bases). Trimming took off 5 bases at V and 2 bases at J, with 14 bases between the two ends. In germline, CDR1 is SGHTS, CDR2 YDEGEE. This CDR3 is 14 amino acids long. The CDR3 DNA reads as TGTGCCAGCAGTTCCGGGACATATCCCTACGAGCAGTACTTC. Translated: CASSSGTYPYEQYF.

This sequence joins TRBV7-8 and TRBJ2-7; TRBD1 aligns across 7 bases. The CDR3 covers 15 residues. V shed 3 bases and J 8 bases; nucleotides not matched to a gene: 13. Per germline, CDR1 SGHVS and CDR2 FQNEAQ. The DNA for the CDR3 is TGTGCCAGCAGCTTTGTCCCACAAACAGGGGTCAAGCAGTACTTC. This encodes CASSFVPQTGVKQYF.